The T cell receptor beta chain under discussion was sequenced for a study of CD4 T cells in relation to SARS-CoV-2 and coronaviruses. Across the study: Convalescent patients had median age 38.5 years, range about 20 to 75.

Study-wide results and caveats: The assay detects memory recall responses, not culture-primed primary responses. Pre-pandemic and post-infection samples never came from the same donor.

The length of the CDR3 is 19 residues. CDR1 and CDR2 (germline): SGHAT, FQNNGV. Unmatched junction bases numbered 13, after V lost 3 bases and J lost 6 bases. Deep TCR-beta sequencing used DNA from uncultured naive and memory CD4+ T cells. TCRdb's table, derived via immunoSEQ multiplex PCR, lists solely in-frame clones and lacks some. The repertoire consists of 37,000 or so clones, with 80% to 90% occurring once and the leading ten covering approximately 3.1%. On this clone: As yet, its antigen is unknown.

This TCR was sampled from an adult with COVID-19. This chain joins TRBV11-2 and TRBJ2-2; 13 nucleotides align to TRBD2. The sequenced sample was memory CD4+ T cells from PBMCs. The CDR3 DNA sequence: TGTGCCAGCAGCTTTGGGGGACTAGCGGGATCGGCCATCTCCGGGGAGCTGTTTTTT. Its translation is CASSFGGLAGSAISGELFF.